The 21 T cell receptor beta chains below come from one sample, sequenced in a study of somatic mutations in cytotoxic T cells in rheumatoid arthritis. Only in-frame clones appear in the TCRdb table, and some are missing; sequencing was by immunoSEQ multiplex PCR. The table records 13,000 to 15,000 clones, around nine tenths of them present only once. The material sequenced was CD4+ T cells sorted from blood. These receptors all come from a man aged 65 to 79 with rheumatoid arthritis.

The V gene is TRBV6-1, the J gene TRBJ2-7; a possible D gene is TRBD2 (6 bases). Germline V gene sequence: CDR1 MNHNS, CDR2 SASEGT. V lost 8 bases to trimming and J lost 7 bases, with 9 bases between them. This CDR3 has 10 residues. CDR3 amino acids: CASGEVEQYF. As DNA, the CDR3 is TGTGCCAGCGGGGAGGTGGAGCAGTACTTC.

In this sample, this clone turned up once. The CDR3 here is CASSLRKGQANTEAFF. In DNA, the CDR3 is TGTGCCAGCAGCTTACGAAAGGGACAGGCGAACACTGAAGCTTTCTTT. This chain connects TRBV11-3 to TRBJ1-1, with TRBD1 matching 8 bases. CDR3 length: 16 residues. V trimming: 2 bases; J trimming: 1 base; junction bases outside the gene matches: 6. Germline values: CDR1 SGHNT, CDR2 YENEEA.

The DNA of the CDR3 is TGTGCCAGTAGTATAGCGGCGGGGCTCATCTATGGCTACACCTTC. It yields the protein CASSIAAGLIYGYTF. The rearrangement uses TRBV19 and TRBJ1-2; a possible D gene is TRBD1 (5 bases). The CDR3 is 15 amino acids. Trimming stripped 1 base from V and 4 bases from J, with 13 bases between. The germline V gene has CDR1 LNHDA and CDR2 SQIVND (reference sequence).

The chain joins TRBV5-1 to TRBJ2-5, with 9 bases lining up with TRBD1. The CDR3 is 14 residues long. The germline V gene encodes CDR1 SGHRS and CDR2 YFSETQ. After removal of 3 bases from V and 5 bases from J, the junction contained 5 bases not matched to a gene. This CDR3 reads CASSSDRGAETQYF. DNA of the CDR3: TGCGCCAGCAGCTCGGACAGGGGTGCCGAGACCCAGTACTTC.

The rearrangement links TRBV6-1 to TRBJ2-2; 8 bases agree with TRBD1. V lost 10 bases to trimming and J lost 0 bases; unmatched junction nucleotides: 4. This CDR3 has 14 residues. CDR1 is MNHNS, CDR2 SASEGT, per germline. The CDR3 spells CATVGQANTGELFF. Written as DNA, the CDR3 is TGTGCCACCGTGGGACAGGCGAACACCGGGGAGCTGTTTTTT.

The chain joins TRBV18 to TRBJ1-2; D might be TRBD1 (5 bases). CDR3 length: 13 residues. V was clipped by 4 bases and J by 2 bases, with 8 bases between them. The germline CDR1 and CDR2 sequences are KGHSH and LQKENI. The CDR3 region has the DNA TGTGCCAGCTCACAGGGGCGAAACTATGGCTACACCTTC. It yields the protein CASSQGRNYGYTF.

This chain links TRBV18 with TRBJ2-2; D may be TRBD1 (7 bases). Germline loops: CDR1 KGHSH, CDR2 LQKENI. The V and J ends lost 0 bases and 5 bases respectively, with 16 bases between them. This CDR3 has 17 amino acids. CDR3 protein: CASSPPNGGGRTGELFF. In DNA, the CDR3 is TGTGCCAGCTCACCACCCAATGGAGGGGGCAGAACCGGGGAGCTGTTTTTT.

V is TRBV29-1 and J is TRBJ1-1, with a weak D call TRBD1 (6 bases). The CDR3 has 13 residues. The germline V gene has CDR1 SQVTM and CDR2 ANQGSEA. V lost 4 bases and J lost 3, with 12 bases in between. The CDR3 region is CSVVAGDHTEAFF. CDR3 DNA: TGCAGCGTTGTCGCAGGGGACCACACTGAAGCTTTCTTT.

This clone was picked up a small number of times. The rearrangement uses TRBV5-1 and TRBJ2-7, with D perhaps TRBD1 (6 bases). V dropped 2 bases and J dropped 5 bases, with 14 bases sitting between them. Germline lookup yields CDR1 SGHRS and CDR2 YFSETQ. The CDR3 is made up of 14 amino acids. CDR3 protein: CASSLHQQGNEQYF. The CDR3 DNA reads as TGCGCCAGCAGCTTACACCAACAGGGTAACGAGCAGTACTTC.

This clone was detected once. This chain uses TRBV13 with TRBJ1-6; D is possibly TRBD1 (6 bases). Trimming shortened V by 5 bases and J by 8 bases, and 19 bases separated the two germline ends. The CDR3 extends over 16 amino acids. Germline V gene data show CDR1 as PRHDT and CDR2 as FYEKMQ (reference sequence). CDR3 protein: CASSIPGPKGDSPLHF. CDR3 nucleotides: TGTGCCAGCAGCATACCGGGTCCTAAGGGGGATTCACCCCTCCACTTT.

The V and J genes are TRBV5-1 and TRBJ1-1; 8 bases map to TRBD1. The germline V gene encodes CDR1 SGHRS and CDR2 YFSETQ. The CDR3 runs to 14 residues. The trim removed 6 bases at V and 5 bases at J, leaving 9 bases unmatched. The CDR3 DNA sequence: TGCGCCAGCAATCCGGGACAGGAGAGTACTGAAGCTTTCTTT. This encodes CASNPGQESTEAFF.

The J gene is TRBJ1-4, the V gene TRBV10-1; 7 bases map to TRBD1. This CDR3 has 14 residues. Germline trimming cut 0 bases from V and 8 bases from J; bases unmatched to any gene: 3. In germline, CDR1 is WNHNN, CDR2 SYGVQD (reference sequence). CDR3 in DNA: TGCGCCAGCAGTGAGTCGGGACAGTGGGAAAAACTGTTTTTT. Translated: CASSESGQWEKLFF.

This chain connects TRBV5-4 to TRBJ1-4, with 7 nucleotides matching TRBD1. The CDR3 loop spans 14 amino acids. The germline V gene has CDR1 SGHNT and CDR2 YYREEE (reference sequence). V lost 2 bases to trimming and J lost 5 bases; unmatched junction nucleotides: 3. Written as DNA, the CDR3 is TGTGCCAGCAGCTTAGGGACAGAGAATGAAAAACTGTTTTTT. Translated, it gives CASSLGTENEKLFF.

The chain joins TRBV30 to TRBJ2-2; no clear D. This CDR3 spans 13 amino acids. The germline gives CDR1 GTSNPN, CDR2 SVGIG (reference sequence). V was clipped by 0 bases and J by 7 bases, with 9 bases between them. The CDR3 reads CAWSVLGHGELFF. CDR3 DNA: TGTGCCTGGAGTGTACTTGGTCACGGGGAGCTGTTTTTT.

The chain couples TRBV5-1 to TRBJ1-5; TRBD1 matches 9 bases. This CDR3 region has 14 residues. Germline V lookup: CDR1 SGHRS, CDR2 YFSETQ. Trimming cost V 2 bases and J 4 bases; bases outside gene matches: 1. The CDR3 nucleotides read TGCGCCAGCAGCTTCGGACAGGGGAATCAGCCCCAGCATTTT. Encoded protein: CASSFGQGNQPQHF.

V and J are TRBV6-1 and TRBJ1-4, with D unclear. CDR1 and CDR2 from the germline V gene are MNHNS and SASEGT. This CDR3 spans 14 amino acids. V lost 6 bases and J lost 14, with 22 bases in between. As DNA, the CDR3 is TGTGCCAGCAGAGACATCCTCAAAGGGCAGCGGCTGTTTTTT. As protein: CASRDILKGQRLFF.

J is TRBJ2-7 and V is TRBV7-6; D is perhaps TRBD2 (6 bases). Between the trimmed V and J ends, which lost 6 bases and 5 bases, there was a span of 14 bases. The CDR3 contains 13 residues. CDR1 is SGHVS and CDR2 is FNYEAQ in the germline V gene. The CDR3 region has the DNA TGTGCCAGCAGATCACTTGGGAGGAACGAGCAGTACTTC. Amino acid sequence: CASRSLGRNEQYF.

The sample holds one count of this clone. The gene calls are TRBV7-2 and TRBJ1-1; 8 bases are shared with TRBD1. The CDR3 has 13 amino acids. The germline gives CDR1 SGHTA, CDR2 FQGNSA. V lost 2 bases, J lost 5 bases, and 1 base stayed unmatched. Here the CDR3 DNA reads TGTGCCAGCAGCTTAAGACAGGGGACTGAAGCTTTCTTT. As protein: CASSLRQGTEAFF.

This chain joins TRBV30 and TRBJ2-5; possibly TRBD2 for D (5 bases). The germline gives CDR1 GTSNPN, CDR2 SVGIG (reference sequence). The CDR3 loop spans 13 amino acids. V lost 7 bases, J lost 3 bases, and 15 bases lay in between. The CDR3 reads CASILAGKETQYF. The CDR3 coding sequence is TGTGCCTCCATCCTCGCGGGTAAAGAGACCCAGTACTTC.

The V call is TRBV11-2, the J call TRBJ1-6; D uncertain. The CDR3 is 15 amino acids. Germline CDR1 and CDR2: SGHAT and FQNNGV. Trimming pared 5 bases from V and 3 bases from J, leaving 11 bases between. The CDR3 DNA is TGTGCCAGCAGCCGAGGACTGATCTATAATTCACCCCTCCACTTT. Translation: CASSRGLIYNSPLHF. Combining the CDR3 with reference TRBV11-2 and TRBJ1-6 gives the whole variable domain EAGVAQSPRYKIIEKRQSVAFWCNPISGHATLYWYQQILGQGPKLLIQFQNNGVVDDSQLPKDRFSAERLKGVDSTLKIQPAKLEDSAVYLCASSRGLIYNSPLHFGNGTRLTVT.

In nucleotides, the CDR3 is TGTGCCAGCAGCTCACAGGGAACGAACACCGGGGAGCTGTTTTTT. It encodes CASSSQGTNTGELFF. The genes are TRBV11-3 and TRBJ2-2; weak D call: TRBD1 (6 bases). The CDR3 has 15 residues. CDR1 and CDR2 (germline): SGHNT, YENEEA. Trimming shortened V by 4 bases and J by 0 bases, and 9 bases separated the two germline ends.